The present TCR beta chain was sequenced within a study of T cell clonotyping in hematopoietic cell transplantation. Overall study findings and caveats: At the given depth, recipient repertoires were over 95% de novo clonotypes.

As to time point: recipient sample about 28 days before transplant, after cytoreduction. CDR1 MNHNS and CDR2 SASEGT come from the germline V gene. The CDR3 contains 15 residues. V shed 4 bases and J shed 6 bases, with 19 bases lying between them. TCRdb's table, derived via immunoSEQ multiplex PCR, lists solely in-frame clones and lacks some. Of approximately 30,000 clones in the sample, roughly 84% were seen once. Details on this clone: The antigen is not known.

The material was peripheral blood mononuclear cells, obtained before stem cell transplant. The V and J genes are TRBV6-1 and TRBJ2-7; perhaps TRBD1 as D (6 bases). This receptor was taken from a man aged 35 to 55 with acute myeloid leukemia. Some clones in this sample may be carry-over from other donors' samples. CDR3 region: CASSADRSLGSEQYF. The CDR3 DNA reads TGTGCCAGCAGTGCCGACAGGTCCCTAGGGTCCGAGCAGTACTTC.